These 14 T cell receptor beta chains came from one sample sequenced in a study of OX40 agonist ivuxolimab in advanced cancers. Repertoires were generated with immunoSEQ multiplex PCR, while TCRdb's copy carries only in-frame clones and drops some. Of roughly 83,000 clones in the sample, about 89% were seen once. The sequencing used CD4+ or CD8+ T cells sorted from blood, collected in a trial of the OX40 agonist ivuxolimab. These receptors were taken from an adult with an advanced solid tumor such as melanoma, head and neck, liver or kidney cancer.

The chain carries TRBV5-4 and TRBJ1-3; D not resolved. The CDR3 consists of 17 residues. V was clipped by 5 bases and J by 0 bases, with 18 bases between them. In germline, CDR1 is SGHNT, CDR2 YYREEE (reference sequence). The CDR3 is CASSRPATGVSGNTIYF. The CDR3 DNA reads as TGTGCCAGCAGTCGCCCGGCAACGGGTGTCTCTGGAAACACCATATATTTT.

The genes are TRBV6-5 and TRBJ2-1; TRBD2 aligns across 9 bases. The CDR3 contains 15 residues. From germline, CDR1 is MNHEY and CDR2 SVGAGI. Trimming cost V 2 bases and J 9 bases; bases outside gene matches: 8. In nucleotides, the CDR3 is TGTGCCAGCAGTTACCTACCGGCGGGACTAGCTGAGCAGTTCTTC. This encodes CASSYLPAGLAEQFF.

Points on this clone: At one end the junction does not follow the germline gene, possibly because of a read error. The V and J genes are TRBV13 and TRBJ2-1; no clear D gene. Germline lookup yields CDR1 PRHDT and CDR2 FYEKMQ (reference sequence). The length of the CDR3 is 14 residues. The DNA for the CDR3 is TGTGCCAGCAGCCTAGGCCTCTCCTACAATGAGCAGTTCTTC. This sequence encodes CASSLGLSYNEQFF. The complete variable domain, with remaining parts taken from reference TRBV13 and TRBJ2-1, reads AAGVIQSPRHLIKEKRETATLKCYPIPRHDTVYWYQQGPGQDPQFLISFYEKMQSDKGSIPDRFSAQQFSDYHSELNMSSLELGDSALYFCASSLGLSYNEQFFGPGTRLTVL.

The CDR3 DNA sequence: TGTGCCAGTAGCCCGGACAGCAATCAGCCCCAGCATTTT. It encodes CASSPDSNQPQHF. V usage is TRBV19 and J usage is TRBJ1-5, with no clear D. Looked up from germline, CDR1 is LNHDA and CDR2 is SQIVND (reference sequence). With 6 bases removed from V and 1 base from J, the gap between germline ends came to 7 bases. The CDR3 loop spans 13 amino acids.

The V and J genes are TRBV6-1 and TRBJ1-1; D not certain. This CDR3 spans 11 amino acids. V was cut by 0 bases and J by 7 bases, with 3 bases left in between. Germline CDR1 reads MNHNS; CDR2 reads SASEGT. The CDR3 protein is CASSEAVEAFF. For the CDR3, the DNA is TGTGCCAGCAGTGAAGCTGTTGAAGCTTTCTTT.

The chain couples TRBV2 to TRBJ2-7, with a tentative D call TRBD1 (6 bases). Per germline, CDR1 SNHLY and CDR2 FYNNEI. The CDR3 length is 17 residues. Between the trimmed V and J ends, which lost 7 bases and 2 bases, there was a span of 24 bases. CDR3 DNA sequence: TGTGCCAGCACCAAACAGACCAGACAGGACGGGACCTACGAGCAGTACTTC. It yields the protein CASTKQTRQDGTYEQYF. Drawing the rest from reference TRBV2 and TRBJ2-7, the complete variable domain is EPEVTQTPSHQVTQMGQEVILRCVPISNHLYFYWYRQILGQKVEFLVSFYNNEISEKSEIFDDQFSVERPDGSNFTLKIRSTKLEDSAMYFCASTKQTRQDGTYEQYFGPGTRLTVT.

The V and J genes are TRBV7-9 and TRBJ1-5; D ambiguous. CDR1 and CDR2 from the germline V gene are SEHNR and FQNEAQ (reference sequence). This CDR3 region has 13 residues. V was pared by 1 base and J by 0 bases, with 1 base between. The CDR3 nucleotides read TGTGCCAGCAGCTTAGATAGCAATCAGCCCCAGCATTTT. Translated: CASSLDSNQPQHF. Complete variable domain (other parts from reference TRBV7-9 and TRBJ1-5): DTGVSQNPRHKITKRGQNVTFRCDPISEHNRLYWYRQTLGQGPEFLTYFQNEAQLEKSRLLSDRFSAERPKGSFSTLEIQRTEQGDSAMYLCASSLDSNQPQHFGDGTRLSIL.

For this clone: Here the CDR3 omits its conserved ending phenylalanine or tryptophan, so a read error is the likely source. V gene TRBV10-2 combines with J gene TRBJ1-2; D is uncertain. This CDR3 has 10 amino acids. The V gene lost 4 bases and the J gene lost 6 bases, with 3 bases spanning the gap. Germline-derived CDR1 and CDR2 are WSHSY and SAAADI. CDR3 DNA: TGCGCCAGCAGTGTGAATGGCTACACCCTC. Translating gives CASSVNGYTL.

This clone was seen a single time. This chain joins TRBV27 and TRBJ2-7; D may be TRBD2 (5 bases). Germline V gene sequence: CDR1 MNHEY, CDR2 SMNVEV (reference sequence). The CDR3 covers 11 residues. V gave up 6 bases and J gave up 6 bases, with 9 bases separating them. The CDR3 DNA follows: TGTGCCAGCAGCTGGGCGGGCGAGCAGTACTTC. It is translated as CASSWAGEQYF.

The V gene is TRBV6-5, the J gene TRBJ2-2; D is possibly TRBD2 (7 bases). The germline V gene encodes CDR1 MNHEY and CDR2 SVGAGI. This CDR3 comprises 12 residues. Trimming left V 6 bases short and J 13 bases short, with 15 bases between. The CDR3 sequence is CASSLGGGVLFF. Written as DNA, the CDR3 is TGTGCCAGCAGCCTGGGGGGGGGCGTGCTGTTTTTT.

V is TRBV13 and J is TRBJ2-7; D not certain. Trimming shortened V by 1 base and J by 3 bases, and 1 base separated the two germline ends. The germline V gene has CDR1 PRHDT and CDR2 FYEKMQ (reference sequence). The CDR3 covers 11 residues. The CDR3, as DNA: TGTGCCAGCAGCTTAGACTACGAGCAGTACTTC. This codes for CASSLDYEQYF. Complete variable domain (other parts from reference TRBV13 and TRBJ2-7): AAGVIQSPRHLIKEKRETATLKCYPIPRHDTVYWYQQGPGQDPQFLISFYEKMQSDKGSIPDRFSAQQFSDYHSELNMSSLELGDSALYFCASSLDYEQYFGPGTRLTVT.

The CDR3 DNA reads as TGTGCCAGCAGCCCGCCTTACCTCTACGAGCAGTACTTC. Translation: CASSPPYLYEQYF. The chain combines TRBV13 with TRBJ2-5; D is uncertain. Near its end, the DNA agrees better with TRBJ2-7, so the J call may be wrong. In germline, CDR1 is PRHDT, CDR2 FYEKMQ (reference sequence). There are 13 residues in the CDR3.

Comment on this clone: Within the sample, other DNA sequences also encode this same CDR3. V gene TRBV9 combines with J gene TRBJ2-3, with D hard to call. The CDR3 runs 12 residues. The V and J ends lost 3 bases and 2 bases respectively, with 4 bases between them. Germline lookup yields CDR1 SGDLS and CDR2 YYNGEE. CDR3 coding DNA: TGTGCCAGCAGCGGAGACACAGATACGCAGTATTTT. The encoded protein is CASSGDTDTQYF.

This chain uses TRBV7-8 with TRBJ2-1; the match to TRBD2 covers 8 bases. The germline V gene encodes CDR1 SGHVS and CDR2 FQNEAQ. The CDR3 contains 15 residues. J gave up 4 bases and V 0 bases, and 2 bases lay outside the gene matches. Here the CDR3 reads CASSLAGGEYNEQFF. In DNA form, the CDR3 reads TGTGCCAGCAGCTTAGCCGGGGGGGAATACAATGAGCAGTTCTTC.